This T cell receptor (beta chain) was found in a study of T cell responses to AZD1222 COVID-19 vaccine. Comment on this clone: Its target is unknown.

Germline loops: CDR1 KGHSH, CDR2 LQKENI. V lost 4 bases and J lost 2, with 18 bases in between. The CDR3 extends over 16 amino acids. Study-wide findings and caveats: Donors were mostly white British, more females; clonal diversity possibly underestimated.

Profiled with immunoSEQ multiplex PCR; TCRdb holds only in-frame clones, not every one. The profile shows 95,000 to 110,000 clones, 86% of them singletons. This TCR was recovered from an adult who received the MenACWY meningococcal vaccine as a control. The V gene is TRBV18, the J gene TRBJ2-7, with D possibly TRBD2 on 5 matching bases. This sample comprised peripheral blood, obtained 28 days after the second dose of the MenACWY control vaccine. For the CDR3, the DNA is TGTGCCAGCTCACTGGGTTCTCCCCGGGGAGCCTACGAGCAGTACTTC. Encoded protein: CASSLGSPRGAYEQYF. Complete variable domain (other parts from reference TRBV18 and TRBJ2-7): NAGVMQNPRHLVRRRGQEARLRCSPMKGHSHVYWYRQLPEEGLKFMVYLQKENIIDESGMPKERFSAEFPKEGPSILRIQQVVRGDSAAYFCASSLGSPRGAYEQYFGPGTRLTVT.